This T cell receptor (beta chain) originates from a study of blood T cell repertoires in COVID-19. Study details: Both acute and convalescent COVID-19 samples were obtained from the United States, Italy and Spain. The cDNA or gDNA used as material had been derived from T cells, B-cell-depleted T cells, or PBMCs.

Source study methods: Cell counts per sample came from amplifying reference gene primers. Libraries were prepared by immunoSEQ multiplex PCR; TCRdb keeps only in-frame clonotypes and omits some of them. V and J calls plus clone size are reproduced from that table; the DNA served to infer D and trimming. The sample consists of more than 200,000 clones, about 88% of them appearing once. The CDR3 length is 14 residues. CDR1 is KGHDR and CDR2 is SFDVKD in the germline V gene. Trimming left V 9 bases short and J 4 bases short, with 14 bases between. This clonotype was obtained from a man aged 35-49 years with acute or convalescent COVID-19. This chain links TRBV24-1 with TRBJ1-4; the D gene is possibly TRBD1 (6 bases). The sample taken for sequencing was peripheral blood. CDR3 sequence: CATLTDSDNEKLFF. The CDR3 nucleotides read TGTGCCACCTTGACGGACAGCGATAATGAAAAACTGTTTTTT.